This T cell receptor (beta chain) was retrieved from a study of blood T cell repertoires in COVID-19. About the research overall: PBMCs, B-cell-depleted T cells, or T cells provided the cDNA or gDNA that made up the material.

TCRdb's copy holds only in-frame clones and misses some; the assay was immunoSEQ multiplex PCR. In the table there are about 83,000 clones, around 83% of which are singletons. Germline V gene data show CDR1 as SGHNT and CDR2 as YENEEA. V lost 5 bases and J lost 0, with 11 bases in between. CDR3 length: 15 amino acids. Sequenced: peripheral blood. The TCR sequence derives from an elderly woman in a cohort sampled during active or convalescent COVID-19. The chain recombines TRBV11-3 with TRBJ2-1; D gene unclear. The CDR3 bases are TGTGCCAGCAGCATCGTCGGCGGCTCCTACAATGAGCAGTTCTTC. Protein: CASSIVGGSYNEQFF.